This T cell receptor beta chain stems from a study of cytomegalovirus exposure and HLA in healthy donors. Study overall: A subsequent analysis stated that the 120 or so validation repertoires were run on the same platform as the approximately 710 first-cohort repertoires. Study results and caveats: In vitro data verified a few CMV-associated chains as specific for CMV antigens. Listed as cytomegalovirus-associated were 164 TCR beta chains.

Notes on this clone: Its antigen is currently unknown. Relative to the germline gene, one junction end is altered; a read error may explain this.

Measured with immunoSEQ multiplex PCR; TCRdb has only the in-frame clones, and not every one. The repertoire holds 130,000 or so clones, with roughly nine tenths as singletons. Germline CDR1 and CDR2: SSHAT and FNYEAQ (reference sequence). This CDR3 has 14 amino acids. This sequence originates from a young woman in good health and CMV-seronegative. Input material: PBMCs. The chain employs TRBV7-7 and TRBJ1-5; D is unclear. In DNA, the CDR3 is TGTGCTAGCAGCTTACTTCAGTACAATCAGCCCCAGCATTTT. It codes for CASSLLQYNQPQHF.